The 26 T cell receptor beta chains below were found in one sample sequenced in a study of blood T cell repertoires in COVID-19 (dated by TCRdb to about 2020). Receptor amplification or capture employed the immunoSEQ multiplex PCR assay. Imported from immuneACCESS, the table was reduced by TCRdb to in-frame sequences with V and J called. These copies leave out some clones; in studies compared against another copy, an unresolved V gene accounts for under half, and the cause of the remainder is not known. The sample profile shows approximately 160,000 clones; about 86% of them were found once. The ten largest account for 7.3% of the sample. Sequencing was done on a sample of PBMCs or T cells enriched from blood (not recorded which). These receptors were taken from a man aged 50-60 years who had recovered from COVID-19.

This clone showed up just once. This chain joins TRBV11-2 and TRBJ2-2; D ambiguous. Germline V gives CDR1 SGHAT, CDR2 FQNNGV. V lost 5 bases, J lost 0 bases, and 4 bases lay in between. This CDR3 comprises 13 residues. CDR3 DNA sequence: TGTGCCAGCAGCCCCACGAACACCGGGGAGCTGTTTTTT. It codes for CASSPTNTGELFF. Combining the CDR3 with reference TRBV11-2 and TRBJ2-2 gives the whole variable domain EAGVAQSPRYKIIEKRQSVAFWCNPISGHATLYWYQQILGQGPKLLIQFQNNGVVDDSQLPKDRFSAERLKGVDSTLKIQPAKLEDSAVYLCASSPTNTGELFFGEGSRLTVL.

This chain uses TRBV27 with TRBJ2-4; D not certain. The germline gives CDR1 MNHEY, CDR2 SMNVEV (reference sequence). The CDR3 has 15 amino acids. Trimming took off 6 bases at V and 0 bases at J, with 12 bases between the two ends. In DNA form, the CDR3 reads TGTGCCAGCAGCACACCAACGGGAGCCAAAAACATTCAGTACTTC. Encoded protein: CASSTPTGAKNIQYF.

The CDR3 region has the DNA TGTGCCAGCAGCCCCCAGGGGTTGTCGTGGGAGACCCAGTACTTC. Its protein is CASSPQGLSWETQYF. The chain carries TRBV7-3 and TRBJ2-5, with a weak D call TRBD1 (6 bases). This CDR3 region has 15 residues. Germline V CDR1 and CDR2: SGHTA, FQGTGA. The V end lost 5 bases, the J end lost 5 bases, and 18 bases lay between the germline ends.

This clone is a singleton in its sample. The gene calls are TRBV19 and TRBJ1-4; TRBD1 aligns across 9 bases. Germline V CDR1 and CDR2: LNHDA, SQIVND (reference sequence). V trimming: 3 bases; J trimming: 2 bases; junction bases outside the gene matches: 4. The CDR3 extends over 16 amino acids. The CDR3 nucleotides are TGTGCCAGTAGTATCCCGACAGGGGGTACTAATGAAAAACTGTTTTTT. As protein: CASSIPTGGTNEKLFF.

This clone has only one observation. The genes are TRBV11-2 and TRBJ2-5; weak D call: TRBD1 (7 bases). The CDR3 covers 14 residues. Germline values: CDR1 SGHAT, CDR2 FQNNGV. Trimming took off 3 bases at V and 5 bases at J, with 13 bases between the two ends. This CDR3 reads CASSFSGRGETQYF. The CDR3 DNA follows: TGTGCCAGCAGCTTTAGCGGCAGGGGGGAGACCCAGTACTTC. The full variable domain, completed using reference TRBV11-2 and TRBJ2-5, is EAGVAQSPRYKIIEKRQSVAFWCNPISGHATLYWYQQILGQGPKLLIQFQNNGVVDDSQLPKDRFSAERLKGVDSTLKIQPAKLEDSAVYLCASSFSGRGETQYFGPGTRLLVL.

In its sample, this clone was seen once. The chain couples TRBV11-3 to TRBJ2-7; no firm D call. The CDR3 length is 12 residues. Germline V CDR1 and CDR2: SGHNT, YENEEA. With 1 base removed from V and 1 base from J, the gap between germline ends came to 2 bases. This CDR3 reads CASSLASYEQYF. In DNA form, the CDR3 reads TGTGCCAGCAGCTTAGCATCCTACGAGCAGTACTTC.

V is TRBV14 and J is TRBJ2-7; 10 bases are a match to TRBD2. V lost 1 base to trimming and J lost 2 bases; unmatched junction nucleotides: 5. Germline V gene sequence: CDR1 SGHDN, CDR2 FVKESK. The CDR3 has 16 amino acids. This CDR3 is CASSQVGTSVAYEQYF. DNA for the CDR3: TGTGCCAGCAGCCAAGTTGGGACTAGCGTCGCCTACGAGCAGTACTTC.

CDR3 coding DNA: TGTGCCAGCAGCCTCCGGGACAAACCGGGAAAACTGTTTTTT. Protein product: CASSLRDKPGKLFF. The chain carries TRBV13 and TRBJ1-4; a weak D match, TRBD1 (6 bases). This CDR3 has 14 residues. CDR1 is PRHDT, CDR2 FYEKMQ, per germline (reference sequence). With 5 bases removed from V and 10 bases from J, the gap between germline ends came to 17 bases.

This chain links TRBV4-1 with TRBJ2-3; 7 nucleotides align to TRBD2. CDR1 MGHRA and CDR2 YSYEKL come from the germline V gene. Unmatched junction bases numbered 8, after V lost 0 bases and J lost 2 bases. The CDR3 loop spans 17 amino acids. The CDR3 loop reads CASSQDRASGNTDTQYF. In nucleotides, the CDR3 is TGCGCCAGCAGCCAAGATCGGGCTAGCGGAAACACAGATACGCAGTATTTT.

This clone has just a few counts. The CDR3 sequence: CSVVGHPNQPQHF. In nucleotides, the CDR3 is TGCAGCGTTGTGGGACACCCTAATCAGCCCCAGCATTTT. J is TRBJ1-5 and V is TRBV29-1, with D possibly TRBD1 on 6 matching bases. This CDR3 has 13 residues. Germline-derived CDR1 and CDR2 are SQVTM and ANQGSEA. V lost 4 bases, J lost 4 bases, and 11 bases lay in between.

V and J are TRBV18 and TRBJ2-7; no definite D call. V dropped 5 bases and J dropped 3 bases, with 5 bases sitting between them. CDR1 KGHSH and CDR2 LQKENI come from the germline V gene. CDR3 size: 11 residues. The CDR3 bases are TGTGCCAGCTCAGCAGTCTACGAGCAGTACTTC. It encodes CASSAVYEQYF.

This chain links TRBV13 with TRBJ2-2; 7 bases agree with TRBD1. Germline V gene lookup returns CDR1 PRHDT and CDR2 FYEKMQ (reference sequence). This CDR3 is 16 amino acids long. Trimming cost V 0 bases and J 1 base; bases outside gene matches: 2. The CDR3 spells CASSLGGTVNTGELFF. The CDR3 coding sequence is TGTGCCAGCAGCTTAGGGGGGACAGTGAACACCGGGGAGCTGTTTTTT.

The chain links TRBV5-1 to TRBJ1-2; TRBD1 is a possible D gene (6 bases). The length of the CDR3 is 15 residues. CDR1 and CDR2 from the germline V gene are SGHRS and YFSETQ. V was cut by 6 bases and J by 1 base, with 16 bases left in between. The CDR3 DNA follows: TGCGCCAGCACCCCCTCAGGGGAAATTAACTATGGCTACACCTTC. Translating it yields CASTPSGEINYGYTF.

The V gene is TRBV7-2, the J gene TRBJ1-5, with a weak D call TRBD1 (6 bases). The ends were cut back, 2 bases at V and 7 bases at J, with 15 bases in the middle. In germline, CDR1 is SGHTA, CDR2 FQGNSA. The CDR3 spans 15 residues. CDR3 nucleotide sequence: TGTGCCAGCAGCTTATCAGGGACACTCTACCAGCCCCAGCATTTT. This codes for CASSLSGTLYQPQHF.

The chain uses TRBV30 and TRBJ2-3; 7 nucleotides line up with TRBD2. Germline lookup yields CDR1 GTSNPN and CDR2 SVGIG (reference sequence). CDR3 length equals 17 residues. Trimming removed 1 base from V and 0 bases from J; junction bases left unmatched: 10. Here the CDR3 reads CAWSEKRASGSTDTQYF. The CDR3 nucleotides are TGTGCCTGGAGTGAAAAGAGGGCTAGCGGAAGCACAGATACGCAGTATTTT.

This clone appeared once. DNA for the CDR3: TGTGCCACCAGCAGCTGGGACAGACCGGGCACTGAAGCTTTCTTT. This sequence encodes CATSSWDRPGTEAFF. V and J are TRBV15 and TRBJ1-1, with 7 bases lining up with TRBD1. V lost 3 bases, J lost 4 bases, and 8 bases stayed unmatched. The germline V gene has CDR1 LNHNV and CDR2 YYDKDF (reference sequence). CDR3 length: 15 residues.

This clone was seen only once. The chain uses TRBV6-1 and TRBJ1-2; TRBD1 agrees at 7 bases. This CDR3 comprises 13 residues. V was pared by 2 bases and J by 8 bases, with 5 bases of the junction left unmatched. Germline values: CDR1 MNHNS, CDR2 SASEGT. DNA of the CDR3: TGTGCCAGCAGTGAACTACAGGGGACAGGCTACACCTTC. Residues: CASSELQGTGYTF.

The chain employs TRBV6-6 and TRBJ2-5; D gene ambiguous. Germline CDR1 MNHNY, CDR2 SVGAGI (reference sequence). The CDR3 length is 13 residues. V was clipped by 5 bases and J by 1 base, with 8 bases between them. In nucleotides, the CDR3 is TGTGCCAGCAGTAGACAAACCCAAGAGACCCAGTACTTC. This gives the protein CASSRQTQETQYF.

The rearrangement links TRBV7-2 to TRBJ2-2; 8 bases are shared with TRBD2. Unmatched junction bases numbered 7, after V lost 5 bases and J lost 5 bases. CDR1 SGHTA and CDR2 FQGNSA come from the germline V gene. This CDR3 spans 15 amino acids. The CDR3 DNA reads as TGTGCCAGCAGCCCCACGGGGGGGCTGACCGGGGAGCTGTTTTTT. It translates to CASSPTGGLTGELFF. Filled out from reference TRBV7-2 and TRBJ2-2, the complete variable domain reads GAGVSQSPSNKVTEKGKDVELRCDPISGHTALYWYRQSLGQGLEFLIYFQGNSAPDKSGLPSDRFSAERTGGSVSTLTIQRTQQEDSAVYLCASSPTGGLTGELFFGEGSRLTVL.

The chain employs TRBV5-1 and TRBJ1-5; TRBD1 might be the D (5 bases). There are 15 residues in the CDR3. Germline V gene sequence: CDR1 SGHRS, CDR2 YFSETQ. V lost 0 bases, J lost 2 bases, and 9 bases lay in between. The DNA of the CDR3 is TGCGCCAGCAGCTTGGCGGGGACTGGCAATCAGCCCCAGCATTTT. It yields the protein CASSLAGTGNQPQHF.

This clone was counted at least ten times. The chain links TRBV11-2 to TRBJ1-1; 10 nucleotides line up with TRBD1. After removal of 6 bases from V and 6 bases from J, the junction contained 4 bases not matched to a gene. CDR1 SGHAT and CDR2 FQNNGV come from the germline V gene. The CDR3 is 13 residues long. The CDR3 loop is CASSRTGGPEAFF. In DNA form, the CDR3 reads TGTGCCAGCAGTCGGACAGGGGGGCCTGAAGCTTTCTTT.

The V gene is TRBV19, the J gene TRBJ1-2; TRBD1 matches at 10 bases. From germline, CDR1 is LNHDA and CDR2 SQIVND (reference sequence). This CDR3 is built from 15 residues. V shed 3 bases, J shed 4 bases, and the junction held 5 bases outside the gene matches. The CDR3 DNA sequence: TGTGCCAGTAGTATCCTCCGGACAGGGGGCTATGGCTACACCTTC. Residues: CASSILRTGGYGYTF.

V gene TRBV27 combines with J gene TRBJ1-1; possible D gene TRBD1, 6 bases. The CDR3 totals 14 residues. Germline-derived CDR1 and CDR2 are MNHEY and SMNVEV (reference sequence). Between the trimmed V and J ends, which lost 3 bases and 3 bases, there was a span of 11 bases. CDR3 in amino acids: CASSLGGRDTEAFF. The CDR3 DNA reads TGTGCCAGCAGTTTGGGGGGGCGCGACACTGAAGCTTTCTTT.

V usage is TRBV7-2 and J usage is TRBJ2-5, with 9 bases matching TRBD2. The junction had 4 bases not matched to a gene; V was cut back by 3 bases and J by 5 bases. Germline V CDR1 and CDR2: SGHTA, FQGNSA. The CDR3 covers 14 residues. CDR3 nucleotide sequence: TGTGCCAGCAGCTTTAGCGGGGGCGCGGAGACCCAGTACTTC. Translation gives CASSFSGGAETQYF. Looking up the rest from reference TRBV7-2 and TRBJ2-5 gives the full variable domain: GAGVSQSPSNKVTEKGKDVELRCDPISGHTALYWYRQSLGQGLEFLIYFQGNSAPDKSGLPSDRFSAERTGGSVSTLTIQRTQQEDSAVYLCASSFSGGAETQYFGPGTRLLVL.

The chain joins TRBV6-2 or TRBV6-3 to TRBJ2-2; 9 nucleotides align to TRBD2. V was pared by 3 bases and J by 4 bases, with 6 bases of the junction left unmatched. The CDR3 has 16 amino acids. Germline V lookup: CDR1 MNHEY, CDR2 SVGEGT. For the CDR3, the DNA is TGTGCCAGCAGTTATCCGACTAGCGGACTCACCGGGGAGCTGTTTTTT. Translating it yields CASSYPTSGLTGELFF.

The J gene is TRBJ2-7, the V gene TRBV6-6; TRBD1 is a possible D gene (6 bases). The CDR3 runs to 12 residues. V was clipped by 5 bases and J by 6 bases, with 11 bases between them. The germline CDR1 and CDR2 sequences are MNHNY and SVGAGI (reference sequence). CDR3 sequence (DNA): TGTGCCAGCAGTAAAACAGGGCCCGAGCAGTACTTC. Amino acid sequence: CASSKTGPEQYF.